These T cell receptor beta chains were read from a single sample in a study of cytotoxic CD8 clonotypes in ibrutinib-treated CLL. This table comes from immunoSEQ multiplex PCR, and its TCRdb copy is limited to in-frame clones, with some not included. Counted here are 26,000 or so clones, about three fifths occurring once; the ten biggest clones make up 13% to 15%. The specimen comprised PBMCs, sampled before ibrutinib treatment. All receptors come from a human donor with chronic lymphocytic leukemia. The CDR3 runs from the conserved cysteine through the conserved F or W. D genes are given only for firm matches. Size is stated for part of the rows, as once, few or many counts, or as a class when the clone is expanded.

cdr3_nt cdr3_aa v_call clone_size d_call j_call
TGTGCCAGCAGCTTAGGCCCGTGGGGGGGAAGTTACAATGAGCAGTTCTTC CASSLGPWGGSYNEQFF TRBV11-2 NA TRBD2 TRBJ2-1
TGTGCCAGCTCCGGGGGCGCAGGCGAAAAACTGTTTTTT CASSGGAGEKLFF TRBV18 few NA TRBJ1-4
TGTGCCTGGAGTCGGGGACTAGCGGGTGGCACAGATACGCAGTATTTT CAWSRGLAGGTDTQYF TRBV30 NA TRBD2 TRBJ2-3
TGTGCCAGCAGTGAACTGGTACCTAGCACAGATACGCAGTATTTT CASSELVPSTDTQYF TRBV2 NA NA TRBJ2-3
TGTGCCAGCTCACGGGGGGCGCAAAGCTACGAGCAGTACTTC CASSRGAQSYEQYF TRBV18 NA NA TRBJ2-7
TGTGCCAGCGCAGGGCTTGCTAGCACAGATACGCAGTATTTT CASAGLASTDTQYF TRBV27 once NA TRBJ2-3
TGTGCCAGCAGTTATCAGGGGACCTCTGGAAACACCATATATTTT CASSYQGTSGNTIYF TRBV6-5 NA NA TRBJ1-3
TGTGCCAGCAGCTTACTCGCGGGAGTCACAGATACGCAGTATTTT CASSLLAGVTDTQYF TRBV7-9 NA TRBD2 TRBJ2-3
TGTGCCAGCAATGGCAGGGTGTCCTACGAGCAGTACTTC CASNGRVSYEQYF TRBV2 NA NA TRBJ2-7
TGTGCCAGCAGTGGACGGGACTGGTCTAGCACAGATACGCAGTATTTT CASSGRDWSSTDTQYF TRBV6-1 NA NA TRBJ2-3
TGTGCCAGCAGCCATCCGGGACTTAAAGTCTACGAGCAGTACTTC CASSHPGLKVYEQYF TRBV13 NA NA TRBJ2-7
TGTGCCTGTGGCAGGTCTTACAATGAGCAGTTCTTC CACGRSYNEQFF TRBV7-2 few NA TRBJ2-1
TGTGCCAGCAGTGCTCGTCCGGGACAGGGTTTTGGAGATACGCAGTATTTT CASSARPGQGFGDTQYF TRBV6-1 NA TRBD1 TRBJ2-3
TGTGCCAGCAGTTTGTTCTCTGGGGCCAACGTCCTGACTTTC CASSLFSGANVLTF TRBV27 NA NA TRBJ2-6
TGTGCCAGCTCACCAACCGGGACTAGATCTTTTAATGAGCAGTTCTTC CASSPTGTRSFNEQFF TRBV18 medium-sized TRBD2 TRBJ2-1
TGCGCCAGCAGCTCCGGGACAGGACTCATGAACACTGAAGCTTTCTTT CASSSGTGLMNTEAFF TRBV5-1 NA TRBD1 TRBJ1-1
TGTGCCAGCACCGGGCCCTCTAACTATGGCTACACCTTC CASTGPSNYGYTF TRBV6-5 NA NA TRBJ1-2
TGTGCCAGTCGAAAAACGCTGGGCACTGAAGCTTTCTTT CASRKTLGTEAFF TRBV27 NA NA TRBJ1-1
TGTGCCAGCAGCTTGTTTGGGACTAGCGGGAGCAAGGTGTTCTTC CASSLFGTSGSKVFF TRBV5-6 NA TRBD2 TRBJ2-1
TGTGCCAGCAGCGGGGGGTTTGGAGAGACCCAGTACTTC CASSGGFGETQYF TRBV7-6 NA NA TRBJ2-5
TGTGCCAGCAGCGTGGGACTAGCGGGAGTTGTAGATACGCAGTATTTT CASSVGLAGVVDTQYF TRBV7-9 NA TRBD2 TRBJ2-3
TGTGCCAGCAGTGAACTCGGGGGGCGAAGCAATCAGCCCCAGCATTTT CASSELGGRSNQPQHF TRBV6-1 NA NA TRBJ1-5
TGTGCCAGCAGCCAGACGGGCCCAAGTGACGAGCAGTACTTC CASSQTGPSDEQYF TRBV7-9 NA NA TRBJ2-7
TGTGCCAGCAGCAAGTGGTCTAGCGGGGGGGTAGATACGCAGTATTTT CASSKWSSGGVDTQYF TRBV21-1 NA NA TRBJ2-3
TGTGCCAGCGTTCCGGGACAGGGTATTTCCGGGGAGCTGTTTTTT CASVPGQGISGELFF TRBV28 NA TRBD1 TRBJ2-2
TGTGCCAGCAGCAGGGACAGCCTGGGGACCCAGTACTTC CASSRDSLGTQYF TRBV5-8 once TRBD1 TRBJ2-5
TGTGCCAGCAGCTTAATACAAGATGAGCAGTACTTC CASSLIQDEQYF TRBV7-9 NA NA TRBJ2-7
TGTGCCAGTAGCCTTGGGGGCGGGAGTGGGGAGACCCAGTACTTC CASSLGGGSGETQYF TRBV19 NA NA TRBJ2-5
TGTGCCAGCAGTCAACAACGACGACAGAAAGAGACCCAGTACTTC CASSQQRRQKETQYF TRBV28 NA NA TRBJ2-5
TGTGCCAGCAGTGCCAGGACAGGGGGCACTGATGGCTACACCTTC CASSARTGGTDGYTF TRBV6-1 NA TRBD1 TRBJ1-2
TGTGCCAGCAGCTTAGAGTGGGGGGGCGGCACAGATACGCAGTATTTT CASSLEWGGGTDTQYF TRBV13 NA NA TRBJ2-3
TGTGCCAGCAGTGTCCCGGGACAGGGGGCCACCGGGGAGCTGTTTTTT CASSVPGQGATGELFF TRBV25-1 NA TRBD1 TRBJ2-2
TGTGCCAGCAGTCGAGTGTTAGGACAAGACTACGAGCAGTACTTC CASSRVLGQDYEQYF TRBV27 medium-sized NA TRBJ2-7
TGTGCCAGCAGCTTAGATAGGGTGGCCCTCCACTTT CASSLDRVALHF TRBV11-2 NA NA TRBJ1-6
TGTGCCAGCAGCTTCCCAGGGGAACACGAGCAGTACTTC CASSFPGEHEQYF TRBV5-6 NA NA TRBJ2-7
TGTGCCAGCAGCTTACGTTGGCTGGCGTCGGATGAGCAGTTCTTC CASSLRWLASDEQFF TRBV11-2 NA NA TRBJ2-1
TGTGCCAGCAGTTACGTGGGACTAGCCGACACCGGGGAGCTGTTTTTT CASSYVGLADTGELFF TRBV6-5 few TRBD2 TRBJ2-2
TGTGCCAGCAGCTTAGTGGGGAATAGCAATCAGCCCCAGCATTTT CASSLVGNSNQPQHF TRBV7-9 NA NA TRBJ1-5
TGCGCCAGCAGCTTGTATGATACGCAGTATTTT CASSLYDTQYF TRBV5-1 NA NA TRBJ2-3
TGTGCCAGCAGCCAAGTTACGTCAGGACAGGGTAATGAAAAACTGTTTTTT CASSQVTSGQGNEKLFF TRBV4-2 NA TRBD1 TRBJ1-4
TGTGCCTGGGGACAGGGGGGAGCCAAAAACATTCAGTACTTC CAWGQGGAKNIQYF TRBV30 NA TRBD1 TRBJ2-4